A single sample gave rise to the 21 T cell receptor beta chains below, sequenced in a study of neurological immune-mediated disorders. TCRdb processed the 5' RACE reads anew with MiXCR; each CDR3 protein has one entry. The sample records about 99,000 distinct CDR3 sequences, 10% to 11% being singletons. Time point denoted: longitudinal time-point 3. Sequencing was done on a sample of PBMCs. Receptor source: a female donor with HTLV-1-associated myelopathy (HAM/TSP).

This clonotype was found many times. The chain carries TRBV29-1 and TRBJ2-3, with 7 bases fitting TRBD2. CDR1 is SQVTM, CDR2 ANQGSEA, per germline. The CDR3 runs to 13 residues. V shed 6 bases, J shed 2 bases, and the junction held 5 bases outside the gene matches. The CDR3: CSVTGTNTDTQYF. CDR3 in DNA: TGCAGCGTGACCGGGACTAACACAGATACGCAGTATTTT.

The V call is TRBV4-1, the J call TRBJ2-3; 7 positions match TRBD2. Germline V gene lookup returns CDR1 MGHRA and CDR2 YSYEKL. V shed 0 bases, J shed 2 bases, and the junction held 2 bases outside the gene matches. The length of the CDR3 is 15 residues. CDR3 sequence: CASSQDGGNTDTQYF. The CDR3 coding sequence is TGCGCCAGCAGCCAAGACGGGGGGAACACAGATACGCAGTATTTT.

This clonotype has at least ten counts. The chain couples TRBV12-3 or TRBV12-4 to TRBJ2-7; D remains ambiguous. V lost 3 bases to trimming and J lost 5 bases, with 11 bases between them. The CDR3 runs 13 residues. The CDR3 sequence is CASSFIGPDEQYF. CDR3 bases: TGTGCCAGCAGTTTCATAGGGCCCGACGAGCAGTACTTC.

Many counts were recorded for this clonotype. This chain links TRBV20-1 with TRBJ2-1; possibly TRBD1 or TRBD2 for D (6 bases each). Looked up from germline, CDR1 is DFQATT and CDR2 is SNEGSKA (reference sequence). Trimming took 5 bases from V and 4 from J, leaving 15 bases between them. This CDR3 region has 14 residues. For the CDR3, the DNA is TGCAGTGCTGCCTCGGGGGCCCGGTACAATGAGCAGTTCTTC. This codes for CSAASGARYNEQFF.

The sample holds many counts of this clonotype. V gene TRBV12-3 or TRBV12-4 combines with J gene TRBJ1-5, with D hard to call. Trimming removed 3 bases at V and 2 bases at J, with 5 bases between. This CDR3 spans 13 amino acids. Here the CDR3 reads CASSFQGNQPQHF. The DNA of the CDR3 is TGTGCCAGCAGTTTTCAGGGCAATCAGCCCCAGCATTTT.

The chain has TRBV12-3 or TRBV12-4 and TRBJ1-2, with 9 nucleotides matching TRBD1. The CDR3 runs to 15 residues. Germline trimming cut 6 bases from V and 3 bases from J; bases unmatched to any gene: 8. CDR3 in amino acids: CASSFTGGAYYGYTF. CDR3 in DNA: TGTGCCAGCAGCTTCACAGGGGGCGCTTACTATGGCTACACCTTC.

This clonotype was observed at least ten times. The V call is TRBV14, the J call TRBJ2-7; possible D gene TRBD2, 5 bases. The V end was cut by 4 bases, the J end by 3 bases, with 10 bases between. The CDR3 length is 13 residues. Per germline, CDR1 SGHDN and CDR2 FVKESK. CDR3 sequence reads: CASSRGWSYEQYF. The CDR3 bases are TGTGCCAGCAGCCGCGGGTGGAGCTACGAGCAGTACTTC.

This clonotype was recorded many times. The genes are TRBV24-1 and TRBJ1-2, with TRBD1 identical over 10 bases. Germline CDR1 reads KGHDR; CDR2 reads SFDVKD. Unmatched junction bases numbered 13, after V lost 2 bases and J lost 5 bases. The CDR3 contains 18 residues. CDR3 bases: TGTGCCACCAGTGATTCCCGGGACAGGGGACTGTCGGTATATGGCTACACCTTC. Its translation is CATSDSRDRGLSVYGYTF.

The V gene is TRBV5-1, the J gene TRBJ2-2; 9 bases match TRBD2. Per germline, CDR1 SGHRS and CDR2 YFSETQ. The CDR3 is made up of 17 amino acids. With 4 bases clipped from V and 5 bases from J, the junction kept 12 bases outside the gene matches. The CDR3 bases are TGCGCCAGCAGCAGGGGACTAGCTGGGCTCCGAACCGGGGAGCTGTTTTTT. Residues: CASSRGLAGLRTGELFF.

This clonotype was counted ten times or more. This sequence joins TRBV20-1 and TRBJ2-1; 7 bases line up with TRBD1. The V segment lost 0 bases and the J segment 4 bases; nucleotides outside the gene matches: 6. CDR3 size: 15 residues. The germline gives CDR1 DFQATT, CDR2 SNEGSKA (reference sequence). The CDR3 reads CSARDGTEPYNEQFF. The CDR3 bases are TGCAGTGCTAGAGATGGGACAGAGCCTTACAATGAGCAGTTCTTC.

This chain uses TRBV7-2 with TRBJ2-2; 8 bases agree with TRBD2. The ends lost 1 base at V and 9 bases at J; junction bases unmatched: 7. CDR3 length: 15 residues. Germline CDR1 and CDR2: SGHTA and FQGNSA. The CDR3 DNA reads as TGTGCCAGCAGCTTAGTTACCGGGGGGGCAAGGGAGCTGTTTTTT. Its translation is CASSLVTGGARELFF.

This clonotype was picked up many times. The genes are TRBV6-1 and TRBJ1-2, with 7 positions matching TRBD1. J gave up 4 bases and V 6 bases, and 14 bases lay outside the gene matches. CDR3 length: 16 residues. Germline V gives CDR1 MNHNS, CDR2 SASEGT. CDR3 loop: CASSVQERGRSYGYTF. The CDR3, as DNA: TGTGCCAGCAGCGTGCAGGAGAGGGGGCGCAGCTATGGCTACACCTTC.

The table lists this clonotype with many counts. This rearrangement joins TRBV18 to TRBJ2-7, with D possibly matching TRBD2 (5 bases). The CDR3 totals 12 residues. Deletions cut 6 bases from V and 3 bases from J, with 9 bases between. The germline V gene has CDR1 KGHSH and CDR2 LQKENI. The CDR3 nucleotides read TGTGCCAGCTCTCTCGGACTCTACGAGCAGTACTTC. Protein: CASSLGLYEQYF.

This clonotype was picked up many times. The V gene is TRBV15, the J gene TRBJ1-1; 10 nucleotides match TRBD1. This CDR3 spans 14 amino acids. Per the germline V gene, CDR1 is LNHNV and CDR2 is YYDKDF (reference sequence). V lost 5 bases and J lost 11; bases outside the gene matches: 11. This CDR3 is CATSSIQTGGTAFF. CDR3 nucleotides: TGTGCCACCAGCTCGATCCAGACAGGGGGCACTGCTTTCTTT.

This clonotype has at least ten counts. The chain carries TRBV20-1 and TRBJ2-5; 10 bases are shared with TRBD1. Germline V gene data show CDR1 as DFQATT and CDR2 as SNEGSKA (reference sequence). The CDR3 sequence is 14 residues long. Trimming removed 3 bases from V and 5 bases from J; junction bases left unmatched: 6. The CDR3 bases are TGCAGTGCTAGCCTGGGACAGGGGCGGGAGACCCAGTACTTC. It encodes CSASLGQGRETQYF.

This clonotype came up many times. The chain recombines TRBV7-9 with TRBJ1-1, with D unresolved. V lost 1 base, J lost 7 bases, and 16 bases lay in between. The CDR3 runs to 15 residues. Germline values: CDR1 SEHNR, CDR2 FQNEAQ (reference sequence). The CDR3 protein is CASSLVGSVPGEAFF. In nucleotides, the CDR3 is TGTGCCAGCAGCTTAGTTGGGTCCGTCCCCGGTGAAGCTTTCTTT.

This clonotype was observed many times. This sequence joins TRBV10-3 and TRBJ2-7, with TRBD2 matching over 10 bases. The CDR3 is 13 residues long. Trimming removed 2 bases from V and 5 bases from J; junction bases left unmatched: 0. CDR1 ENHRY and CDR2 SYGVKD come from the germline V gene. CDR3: CAISETSGNEQYF. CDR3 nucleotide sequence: TGTGCCATCAGTGAGACTAGCGGGAACGAGCAGTACTTC.

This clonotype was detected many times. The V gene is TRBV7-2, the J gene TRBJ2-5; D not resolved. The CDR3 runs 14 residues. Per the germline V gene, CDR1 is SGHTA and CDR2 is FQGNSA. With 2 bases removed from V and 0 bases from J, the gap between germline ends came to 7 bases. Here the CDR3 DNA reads TGTGCCAGCAGCTTATCACTGTACCAAGAGACCCAGTACTTC. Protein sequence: CASSLSLYQETQYF.

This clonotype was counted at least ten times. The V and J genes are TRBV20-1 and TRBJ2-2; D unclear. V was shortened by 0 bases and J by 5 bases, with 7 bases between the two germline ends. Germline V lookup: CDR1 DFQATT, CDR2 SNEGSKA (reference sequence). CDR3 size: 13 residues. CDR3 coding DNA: TGCAGTGCTAGAGAGGTCAAGACCGGGGAGCTGTTTTTT. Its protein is CSAREVKTGELFF.

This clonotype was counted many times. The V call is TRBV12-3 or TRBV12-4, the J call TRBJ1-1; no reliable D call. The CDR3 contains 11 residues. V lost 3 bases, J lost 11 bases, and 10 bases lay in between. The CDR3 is CASSFFGAAFF. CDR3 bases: TGTGCCAGCAGTTTCTTTGGTGCCGCTTTCTTT.

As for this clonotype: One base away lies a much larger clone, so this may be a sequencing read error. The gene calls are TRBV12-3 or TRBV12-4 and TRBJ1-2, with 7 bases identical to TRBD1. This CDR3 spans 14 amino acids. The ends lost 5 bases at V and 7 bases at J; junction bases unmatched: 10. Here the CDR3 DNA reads TGTGCCAGCAGTACCCTGGACAGGCTGGGTGGCTACACCTTC. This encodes CASSTLDRLGGYTF.